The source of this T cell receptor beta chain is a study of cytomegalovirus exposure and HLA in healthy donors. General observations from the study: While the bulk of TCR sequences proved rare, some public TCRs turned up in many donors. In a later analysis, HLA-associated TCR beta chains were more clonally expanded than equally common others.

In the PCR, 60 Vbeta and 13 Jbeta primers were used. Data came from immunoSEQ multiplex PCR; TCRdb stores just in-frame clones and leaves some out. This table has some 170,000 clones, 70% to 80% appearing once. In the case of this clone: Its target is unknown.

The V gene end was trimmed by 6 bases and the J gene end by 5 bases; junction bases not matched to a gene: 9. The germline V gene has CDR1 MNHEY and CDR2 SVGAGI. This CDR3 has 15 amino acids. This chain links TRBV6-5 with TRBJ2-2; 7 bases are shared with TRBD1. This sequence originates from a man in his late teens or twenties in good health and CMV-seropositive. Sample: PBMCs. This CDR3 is CASRPSTGVTGELFF. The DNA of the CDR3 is TGTGCCAGCAGGCCAAGTACAGGGGTGACCGGGGAGCTGTTTTTT.